These 3 T cell receptor beta chains share one sample of origin, sequenced in a study of blood T cells in healthy people across ages. The use of a sample-barcoded 5' primer and a J-beta primer mix characterized a second PCR of roughly 7 to 11 cycles. MiXCR, run by TCRdb on the 5' RACE reads, gives a single entry per CDR3 protein. Altogether about 620,000 distinct CDR3 sequences are present, more than 45% being singletons, with the ten largest covering around an eighth. Sample: blood. These receptors were taken from a woman aged 80 or over in good health.

V gene TRBV20-1 combines with J gene TRBJ2-7; 8 bases align to TRBD1. V shed 6 bases, J shed 6 bases, and the junction held 13 bases outside the gene matches. The CDR3 consists of 14 residues. Germline CDR1 is DFQATT and CDR2 is SNEGSKA (reference sequence). CDR3 nucleotides: TGCAGTGCCAGGGGACAGGTCTTTTCCGGCGAGCAGTACTTC. It specifies CSARGQVFSGEQYF.

V usage is TRBV7-4 and J usage is TRBJ1-2; D is uncertain. The CDR3 consists of 15 residues. V was cut by 3 bases and J by 5 bases, with 16 bases left in between. Germline V gene sequence: CDR1 SGHVT, CDR2 SQSDAQ. Here the CDR3 DNA reads TGTGCCAGCAGCTTGGCCAGGCCGAATACTTATGGCTACACCTTC. Translating it yields CASSLARPNTYGYTF.

This clonotype was detected only once. A much larger clone differs from this one at a single base, so this may be a read error. In DNA, the CDR3 is TGTGCCGTCCCCAGACCCAATCTCGTGGCGGGGGCGGATGCGCAGTATTTT. Amino acids: CAVPRPNLVAGADAQYF. The J gene is TRBJ2-3, the V gene TRBV7-9; tentative D call: TRBD2 (7 bases). The CDR3 has 17 residues. Trimming cost V 11 bases and J 10 bases, with 34 bases left between them. Germline V lookup: CDR1 SEHNR, CDR2 FQNEAQ (reference sequence).